This passage covers 17 T cell receptor beta chains from one sample sequenced in a study of shared clonotypes between healthy human individuals. Using immunoSEQ multiplex PCR, the repertoire was profiled, and TCRdb retains in-frame clones only, with some absent. The table records around 700,000 clones, around 78% of them present only once. Material: memory CD4+ T cells sorted from blood. The sample's subset: CD45RA-negative fraction. All receptors come from a young woman in good health.

This chain uses TRBV5-4 with TRBJ2-3; TRBD2 aligns across 9 bases. V shed 1 base and J 6 bases; nucleotides not matched to a gene: 9. CDR3 length: 16 amino acids. In germline, CDR1 is SGHNT, CDR2 YYREEE (reference sequence). The CDR3 region has the DNA TGTGCCAGCAGCTTGCAAGCGACTAGCGGCAGGGATACGCAGTATTTT. Amino acid sequence: CASSLQATSGRDTQYF.

This chain uses TRBV11-1 with TRBJ2-7; the match to TRBD1 covers 9 bases. Germline CDR1 is SGHAT and CDR2 is FQDESV (reference sequence). The J segment lost 5 bases and the V segment lost 5 bases, leaving 13 bases of the junction unmatched. CDR3 length: 16 residues. The CDR3 DNA is TGTGCCAGCAGCCCAGATGGGGACAGGGCTTTCCACGAGCAGTACTTC. Amino acids: CASSPDGDRAFHEQYF.

The rearrangement links TRBV25-1 to TRBJ2-7, with 8 bases lining up with TRBD2. V gave up 4 bases and J gave up 3 bases; unmatched junction bases: 5. The CDR3 runs 14 residues. CDR1 and CDR2 from the germline V gene are MGHDK and SYGVNS. CDR3 sequence reads: CASSVVAGRYEQYF. The CDR3 coding sequence is TGTGCCAGCAGTGTAGTAGCGGGACGCTACGAGCAGTACTTC.

The rearrangement links TRBV7-9 to TRBJ1-4; D is undetermined. Germline CDR1 SEHNR, CDR2 FQNEAQ (reference sequence). The CDR3 has 15 residues. The V end was cut by 5 bases, the J end by 0 bases, with 10 bases between. CDR3 region: CASSRYLATNEKLFF. The CDR3 DNA follows: TGTGCCAGCAGCCGTTATCTCGCAACTAATGAAAAACTGTTTTTT.

The chain carries TRBV28 and TRBJ2-1; 10 positions agree with TRBD2. The V segment lost 6 bases and the J segment 8 bases; nucleotides outside the gene matches: 7. This CDR3 has 14 amino acids. The germline V gene encodes CDR1 MDHEN and CDR2 SYDVKM. In DNA form, the CDR3 reads TGTGCCAGCAGGGCTAGCGGGAGTAGGGATGAGCAGTTCTTC. Encoded protein: CASRASGSRDEQFF.

The gene calls are TRBV6-4 and TRBJ1-1; D remains unclear. Germline CDR1 reads MRHNA; CDR2 reads SNTAGT. The CDR3 covers 15 residues. V lost 4 bases to trimming and J lost 1 base, with 13 bases between them. CDR3 nucleotide sequence: TGTGCCAGCAGTGTGGATCCGGGAAGGAACACTGAAGCTTTCTTT. It yields the protein CASSVDPGRNTEAFF.

The chain joins TRBV28 to TRBJ2-7; the match to TRBD1 covers 7 bases. Germline CDR1 is MDHEN and CDR2 is SYDVKM. CDR3 length: 12 residues. The V and J ends lost 6 bases and 5 bases, in that order; junction bases with no gene match: 4. CDR3: CASRNRGNEQYF. Here the CDR3 DNA reads TGTGCCAGCAGAAACAGGGGAAACGAGCAGTACTTC.

The rearrangement joins TRBV4-1 to TRBJ2-7; possible D gene TRBD1, 6 bases. Per germline, CDR1 MGHRA and CDR2 YSYEKL. CDR3 length: 16 residues. V was cut by 1 base and J by 2 bases, with 15 bases left in between. CDR3 bases: TGCGCCAGCAGCCAAGTAGCGACAGGTTCTACCTACGAGCAGTACTTC. Protein sequence: CASSQVATGSTYEQYF.

The chain has TRBV5-4 and TRBJ1-5; D is undetermined. V shed 4 bases and J shed 3 bases, with 11 bases lying between them. This CDR3 spans 14 amino acids. CDR1 is SGHNT and CDR2 is YYREEE in the germline V gene (reference sequence). CDR3 nucleotide sequence: TGTGCCAGCAGCCCCGGTCTGACCAATCAGCCCCAGCATTTT. This encodes CASSPGLTNQPQHF.

This sequence joins TRBV25-1 and TRBJ2-2; 7 bases align to TRBD2. V gave up 6 bases and J gave up 6 bases; unmatched junction bases: 10. Germline-derived CDR1 and CDR2 are MGHDK and SYGVNS. The CDR3 is 15 amino acids. CDR3 bases: TGTGCCAGCAGGGGTCAACGGGAGGCGGCCGGGGAGCTGTTTTTT. It specifies CASRGQREAAGELFF.

This clone was observed a handful of times. The chain has TRBV4-2 and TRBJ1-4, with TRBD1 matching over 8 bases. This CDR3 has 16 residues. Germline V CDR1 and CDR2: LGHNA, YNFKEQ. Trimming took 3 bases from V and 8 from J; bases not matched to a gene: 11. The CDR3 loop is CASSHTQQGVREKLFF. The CDR3 DNA sequence: TGTGCCAGCAGCCACACTCAACAGGGGGTGCGAGAAAAACTGTTTTTT.

This rearrangement joins TRBV19 to TRBJ2-7, with D possibly matching TRBD1 (6 bases). CDR1 LNHDA and CDR2 SQIVND come from the germline V gene (reference sequence). The CDR3 runs to 15 residues. V dropped 5 bases and J dropped 1 base, with 15 bases sitting between them. Written as DNA, the CDR3 is TGTGCCAGTAGTCACCGGGACACCCCGTCCTACGAGCAGTACTTC. This translates into CASSHRDTPSYEQYF.

The chain combines TRBV5-1 with TRBJ1-4, with 7 bases that match TRBD1. The junction had 11 bases not matched to a gene; V was cut back by 4 bases and J by 8 bases. The CDR3 runs to 15 residues. Germline CDR1 and CDR2: SGHRS and YFSETQ. In DNA, the CDR3 is TGCGCCAGCAGCCTACAGGGGAGGATGGAGGAAAAACTGTTTTTT. As protein: CASSLQGRMEEKLFF.

The CDR3 is CASRPRLGPKNIQYF. The CDR3, as DNA: TGTGCCAGTAGGCCCCGGCTCGGGCCCAAAAACATTCAGTACTTC. The chain is built from TRBV19 and TRBJ2-4; D gene unclear. Germline V gene sequence: CDR1 LNHDA, CDR2 SQIVND (reference sequence). V was shortened by 6 bases and J by 2 bases, with 14 bases between the two germline ends. This CDR3 is built from 15 residues.

The chain links TRBV7-9 to TRBJ2-5, with 11 positions matching TRBD1. Germline trimming cut 4 bases from V and 1 base from J; bases unmatched to any gene: 5. The CDR3 contains 16 residues. The V gene's germline CDR1 is SEHNR and CDR2 FQNEAQ (reference sequence). CDR3 DNA: TGTGCCAGCAGCTCCGGACAGGGGGCGTCCCAAGAGACCCAGTACTTC. This translates into CASSSGQGASQETQYF.

In the case of this clone: Other DNA sequences in this sample translate to the same CDR3. This chain links TRBV2 with TRBJ1-3; no firm D call. CDR3 size: 13 residues. V lost 8 bases and J lost 1, with 9 bases in between. Germline lookup yields CDR1 SNHLY and CDR2 FYNNEI. The CDR3 is CASSDRSGNTIYF. The CDR3 DNA is TGTGCCAGCTCTGATAGATCTGGAAACACCATATATTTT. Filled out from reference TRBV2 and TRBJ1-3, the complete variable domain reads EPEVTQTPSHQVTQMGQEVILRCVPISNHLYFYWYRQILGQKVEFLVSFYNNEISEKSEIFDDQFSVERPDGSNFTLKIRSTKLEDSAMYFCASSDRSGNTIYFGEGSWLTVV.

This clone was detected only a few times. The chain carries TRBV2 and TRBJ2-7; D unresolved. Germline V gene sequence: CDR1 SNHLY, CDR2 FYNNEI. The CDR3 extends over 13 amino acids. Trimming stripped 4 bases from V and 2 bases from J, with 9 bases between. CDR3 region: CASSAGFAYEQYF. The CDR3 bases are TGTGCCAGCAGTGCAGGTTTTGCCTACGAGCAGTACTTC.